These 32 T cell receptor beta chains originate from one sample sequenced in a study of blood T cell repertoires in COVID-19 (dated by TCRdb to the early 2020s). Preparation of the library involved the immunoSEQ multiplex PCR assay. In TCRdb, the immuneACCESS table is reduced to in-frame sequences with V and J assigned. These tables do not hold every clone; where another copy was compared, an unresolved V gene accounts for under half, and the others remain unexplained. In this sample the table shows some 97,000 clones, around four fifths of which occur a single time. Over 10% of the sample is taken by the ten largest. The material sequenced was peripheral blood. Source of these receptors: a woman between 65 and 79 years old with acute or convalescent COVID-19.

The chain couples TRBV29-1 to TRBJ2-2; 11 bases align to TRBD1. Germline CDR1 reads SQVTM; CDR2 reads ANQGSEA. This CDR3 comprises 17 residues. V shed 6 bases, J shed 4 bases, and the junction held 13 bases outside the gene matches. The CDR3 protein is CSVTLLVGQGATGELFF. CDR3 in DNA: TGCAGCGTGACCTTGCTTGTTGGACAGGGGGCCACCGGGGAGCTGTTTTTT.

V gene TRBV5-4 combines with J gene TRBJ2-1; TRBD1 matches 7 bases. V was pared by 4 bases and J by 2 bases, with 6 bases of the junction left unmatched. CDR3 length equals 15 residues. Germline V CDR1 and CDR2: SGHNT, YYREEE (reference sequence). The CDR3 protein is CASSHRDRTYNEQFF. DNA of the CDR3: TGTGCCAGCAGCCACCGGGACAGAACCTACAATGAGCAGTTCTTC.

The chain carries TRBV5-6 and TRBJ1-5; 7 bases agree with TRBD1. In germline, CDR1 is SGHDT, CDR2 YYEEEE. The V gene end was trimmed by 3 bases and the J gene end by 12 bases; junction bases not matched to a gene: 3. The CDR3 has 11 residues. The chain's CDR3 is CASSSGGHQHF. In DNA, the CDR3 is TGTGCCAGCAGCTCAGGGGGGCACCAGCATTTT.

The chain links TRBV9 to TRBJ2-1; 7 positions match TRBD1. Germline-derived CDR1 and CDR2 are SGDLS and YYNGEE. V gave up 0 bases and J gave up 8 bases; unmatched junction bases: 11. The CDR3 length is 16 residues. CDR3 DNA sequence: TGTGCCAGCAGCGTAGCTATTGAAGGGGGCAGGGATGAGCAGTTCTTC. Protein product: CASSVAIEGGRDEQFF.

As for this clone: No conserved phenylalanine or tryptophan is present at the end of the CDR3, so a read error is the likely explanation. No DNA is shown, since the ends of the CDR3 on it are uncertain; the CDR3 is the one TCRdb lists. This sequence joins TRBV4-3 and TRBJ1-2. The CDR3 is 8 amino acids long, termini counted. Germline V CDR1 and CDR2: LGHNA, YSLEER. Here the CDR3 reads CASSQGLR.

The rearrangement links TRBV6-5 to TRBJ1-2; TRBD1 aligns across 7 bases. The CDR3 runs to 14 residues. Germline CDR1 is MNHEY and CDR2 is SVGAGI. Unmatched junction bases numbered 4, after V lost 6 bases and J lost 0 bases. The CDR3 region is CASSADRANYGYTF. The CDR3 nucleotides are TGTGCCAGCAGCGCAGACAGGGCTAACTATGGCTACACCTTC.

The chain recombines TRBV19 with TRBJ2-2, with D possibly TRBD2 on 5 matching bases. This CDR3 region has 18 residues. Germline V lookup: CDR1 LNHDA, CDR2 SQIVND (reference sequence). Trimming stripped 5 bases from V and 0 bases from J, with 19 bases between. CDR3 in amino acids: CASSPTRTPRANTGELFF. The CDR3 DNA follows: TGTGCCAGTAGTCCAACGCGGACTCCCCGTGCGAACACCGGGGAGCTGTTTTTT.

For the CDR3, the DNA is TGTGCCTGGATAAGACAGGGCGCCTACGAGCAGTACTTC. Its protein product is CAWIRQGAYEQYF. The rearrangement joins TRBV30 to TRBJ2-7, with TRBD1 matching over 7 bases. J gave up 2 bases and V 4 bases, and 5 bases lay outside the gene matches. The CDR3 runs 13 residues. CDR1 and CDR2 (germline): GTSNPN, SVGIG (reference sequence).

The gene calls are TRBV5-4 and TRBJ2-5, with TRBD1 matching 10 bases. Germline-derived CDR1 and CDR2 are SGHNT and YYREEE (reference sequence). J gave up 3 bases and V 4 bases, and 6 bases lay outside the gene matches. The CDR3 runs to 15 residues. CDR3 sequence: CASSRDRGGEETQYF. The CDR3, as DNA: TGTGCCAGCAGCCGGGACAGGGGAGGGGAAGAGACCCAGTACTTC.

This chain joins TRBV6-5 and TRBJ1-5; 7 nucleotides agree with TRBD1. CDR1 and CDR2 from the germline V gene are MNHEY and SVGAGI. CDR3 length: 15 amino acids. V shed 6 bases, J shed 1 base, and the junction held 6 bases outside the gene matches. CDR3 amino acids: CASRVDRTSNQPQHF. The CDR3 DNA sequence: TGTGCCAGCAGGGTGGACAGGACGAGCAATCAGCCCCAGCATTTT.

This rearrangement joins TRBV12-5 to TRBJ1-4; D is unresolved. Germline loops: CDR1 LGHNT, CDR2 FRNRAP. V lost 1 base, J lost 8 bases, and 11 bases lay in between. The CDR3 totals 14 residues. In nucleotides, the CDR3 is TGTGCTAGTGGTTTGGACGGCGCGGGGGAAAAACTGTTTTTT. Protein sequence: CASGLDGAGEKLFF.

V is TRBV6-6 and J is TRBJ1-1, with unresolved D. The CDR3 is 12 residues long. V was pared by 5 bases and J by 1 base, with 5 bases between. Germline V gives CDR1 MNHNY, CDR2 SVGAGI (reference sequence). CDR3 in DNA: TGTGCCAGCAGTCTTAAGAACACTGAAGCTTTCTTT. It encodes CASSLKNTEAFF.

The chain employs TRBV6-5 and TRBJ1-4, with D possibly matching TRBD1 (5 bases). V shed 6 bases and J shed 5 bases, with 13 bases lying between them. The CDR3 extends over 14 amino acids. The germline V gene has CDR1 MNHEY and CDR2 SVGAGI. CDR3 sequence reads: CASRVSGRNEKLFF. As DNA, the CDR3 is TGTGCCAGCAGAGTTTCAGGGAGGAATGAAAAACTGTTTTTT.

CDR3 amino acids: CASSQSVTSGSSYNEQFF. The CDR3 nucleotides are TGTGCCAGCAGCCAATCCGTGACTAGCGGAAGCTCCTACAATGAGCAGTTCTTC. The chain is built from TRBV4-2 and TRBJ2-1; 9 bases line up with TRBD2. The V gene's germline CDR1 is LGHNA and CDR2 YNFKEQ. Germline trimming cut 2 bases from V and 0 bases from J; bases unmatched to any gene: 8. CDR3 size: 18 residues.

The chain has TRBV6-2 or TRBV6-3 and TRBJ1-1; 10 nucleotides match TRBD1. CDR3 length: 15 amino acids. Germline lookup yields CDR1 MNHEY and CDR2 SVGEGT. The ends lost 5 bases at V and 5 bases at J; junction bases unmatched: 8. The CDR3 loop reads CASSTRRQGATEAFF. The CDR3 DNA sequence: TGTGCCAGCAGTACCCGAAGACAGGGGGCGACTGAAGCTTTCTTT.

The rearrangement joins TRBV28 to TRBJ1-5; 11 bases line up with TRBD1. The CDR3 covers 14 residues. CDR1 and CDR2 (germline): MDHEN, SYDVKM. Germline trimming cut 8 bases from V and 5 bases from J; bases unmatched to any gene: 5. CDR3 sequence reads: CASRTGGRDQPQHF. In nucleotides, the CDR3 is TGTGCCAGCCGGACAGGGGGCAGAGATCAGCCCCAGCATTTT. The variable domain in full, with the rest retrieved from reference TRBV28 and TRBJ1-5, is DVKVTQSSRYLVKRTGEKVFLECVQDMDHENMFWYRQDPGLGLRLIYFSYDVKMKEKGDIPEGYSVSREKKERFSLILESASTNQTSMYLCASRTGGRDQPQHFGDGTRLSIL.

This rearrangement joins TRBV11-2 to TRBJ2-1; a possible D gene is TRBD1 (7 bases). This CDR3 region has 13 residues. Germline V gene data show CDR1 as SGHAT and CDR2 as FQNNGV. V lost 3 bases, J lost 9 bases, and 12 bases lay in between. The CDR3 DNA sequence: TGTGCCAGCAGCTTCGGAGGGGGCCTTGAGCAGTTCTTC. This encodes CASSFGGGLEQFF.

V gene TRBV14 combines with J gene TRBJ2-7, with no clear D. V was trimmed by 3 bases and J by 8 bases, leaving 14 bases between them. The CDR3 totals 13 residues. The germline V gene encodes CDR1 SGHDN and CDR2 FVKESK. This CDR3 reads CASSQVGATKQYF. DNA of the CDR3: TGTGCCAGCAGCCAGGTCGGAGCTACGAAGCAGTACTTC.

The V call is TRBV25-1, the J call TRBJ2-5, with D tentatively TRBD2 (5 bases). Per germline, CDR1 MGHDK and CDR2 SYGVNS. The CDR3 runs to 13 residues. V dropped 6 bases and J dropped 3 bases, with 11 bases sitting between them. The CDR3 protein is CASSNPGKETQYF. As DNA, the CDR3 is TGTGCCAGCAGCAATCCGGGAAAAGAGACCCAGTACTTC.

V is TRBV2 and J is TRBJ2-2; possibly TRBD1 for D (6 bases). Germline CDR1 reads SNHLY; CDR2 reads FYNNEI. V gave up 9 bases and J gave up 6 bases, with 11 bases separating them. The CDR3 spans 12 residues. CDR3 residues: CARQEGAGELFF. The DNA for the CDR3 is TGTGCCAGGCAAGAGGGGGCCGGGGAGCTGTTTTTT.

The V call is TRBV5-1, the J call TRBJ1-1, with 10 bases that match TRBD1. V was clipped by 3 bases and J by 7 bases; unmatched bases: 6. CDR1 is SGHRS, CDR2 YFSETQ, per germline. There are 14 residues in the CDR3. This chain's CDR3 is CASSSTGGGGEAFF. CDR3 DNA sequence: TGCGCCAGCAGCTCGACAGGGGGCGGGGGTGAAGCTTTCTTT.

This chain links TRBV29-1 with TRBJ1-2; the D is unclear. The germline V gene has CDR1 SQVTM and CDR2 ANQGSEA. V was cut by 2 bases and J by 6 bases, with 10 bases left in between. This CDR3 has 12 amino acids. The CDR3 here is CSVETGIDGYTF. The DNA for the CDR3 is TGCAGCGTTGAAACCGGGATTGATGGCTACACCTTC.

J is TRBJ2-5 and V is TRBV19, with D possibly being TRBD1 (5 bases). The germline V gene has CDR1 LNHDA and CDR2 SQIVND (reference sequence). V gave up 6 bases and J gave up 5 bases, with 19 bases separating them. The CDR3 totals 15 residues. CDR3 residues: CASSPDPNSGETQYF. In DNA, the CDR3 is TGTGCCAGTAGCCCCGACCCCAACTCAGGGGAGACCCAGTACTTC.

The chain employs TRBV10-3 and TRBJ2-3; 11 bases agree with TRBD2. The germline V gene has CDR1 ENHRY and CDR2 SYGVKD. CDR3 length: 16 amino acids. The trim removed 5 bases at V and 2 bases at J, leaving 6 bases unmatched. CDR3 nucleotides: TGTGCCATCAGTTCGACTAGCGGGGCGTACACAGATACGCAGTATTTT. Protein: CAISSTSGAYTDTQYF.

The chain has TRBV6-5 and TRBJ2-5; D remains unclear. The CDR3 loop spans 13 amino acids. Per the germline V gene, CDR1 is MNHEY and CDR2 is SVGAGI. The CDR3 DNA reads TGTGCTTCTACCTTCACTGTTCAAGAGACCCAGTACTTC. Translated: CASTFTVQETQYF.

This chain links TRBV5-1 with TRBJ1-1; D gene ambiguous. The CDR3 is 15 amino acids. The ends were cut back, 0 bases at V and 6 bases at J, with 15 bases in the middle. Germline values: CDR1 SGHRS, CDR2 YFSETQ. In DNA, the CDR3 is TGCGCCAGCAGCTTGGTAGGTGCCGGGGTCCCTGAAGCTTTCTTT. Its protein is CASSLVGAGVPEAFF.

The gene calls are TRBV7-2 and TRBJ2-3; D unclear. CDR1 is SGHTA and CDR2 is FQGNSA in the germline V gene. The CDR3 has 12 residues. V was cut by 3 bases and J by 4 bases, with 5 bases left in between. CDR3 sequence: CASSFVSDTQYF. Written as DNA, the CDR3 is TGTGCCAGCAGCTTCGTTTCAGATACGCAGTATTTT.

The V and J genes are TRBV5-1 and TRBJ2-2, with D perhaps matching TRBD2 (5 bases). The germline V gene encodes CDR1 SGHRS and CDR2 YFSETQ. The CDR3 is made up of 17 amino acids. Trimming left V 1 base short and J 4 bases short, with 17 bases between. In DNA, the CDR3 is TGCGCCAGCAGCTTGACAGCAGAAATCGCGGGCACCGGGGAGCTGTTTTTT. Amino acid sequence: CASSLTAEIAGTGELFF.

The V and J genes are TRBV19 and TRBJ2-3, with 9 bases that match TRBD2. This CDR3 region has 15 residues. Germline V gives CDR1 LNHDA, CDR2 SQIVND (reference sequence). With V trimmed by 5 bases and J by 6 bases, 9 bases remained unmatched. CDR3 loop: CASSQSSGAGDTQYF. CDR3 DNA: TGTGCCAGTAGTCAGTCTAGCGGGGCGGGGGATACGCAGTATTTT.

The chain is built from TRBV29-1 and TRBJ1-3; D gene uncertain. The V gene lost 0 bases and the J gene lost 4 bases, with 7 bases spanning the gap. The CDR3 covers 13 residues. CDR1 is SQVTM and CDR2 is ANQGSEA in the germline V gene. DNA of the CDR3: TGCAGCGTTGAAGATCATCCCGGAAACACCATATATTTT. It codes for CSVEDHPGNTIYF.

The chain is built from TRBV5-6 and TRBJ1-2; TRBD1 might be the D (6 bases). Germline CDR1 is SGHDT and CDR2 is YYEEEE. V was shortened by 0 bases and J by 2 bases, with 11 bases between the two germline ends. CDR3 size: 15 residues. For the CDR3, the DNA is TGTGCCAGCAGCTTGGGGGCAGGGGTAAACTATGGCTACACCTTC. Protein sequence: CASSLGAGVNYGYTF.

The CDR3 region is CASSYSRQVSYEQYF. The DNA for the CDR3 is TGTGCCAGCAGTTACTCGAGACAGGTTTCCTACGAGCAGTACTTC. This chain connects TRBV6-5 to TRBJ2-7, with a possible D match to TRBD1 (6 bases). V lost 0 bases, J lost 1 base, and 10 bases lay in between. The germline gives CDR1 MNHEY, CDR2 SVGAGI. This CDR3 region has 15 residues.